The 11 T cell receptor beta chains listed next were all sequenced from one sample in a study of response to subunit inactivated influenza vaccine. TCRdb re-called the RT-PCR reads with MiXCR, one entry per CDR3 protein. Seen here are 500,000 to 600,000 distinct CDR3 sequences, approximately 17% observed once, and the top ten hold 3% to 3.5%. The sequences come from CD4+ T cells sorted from PBMCs, collected about 23 months after vaccination. The receptor set was obtained from a man between 50 and 69 years old who received an inactivated influenza vaccine.

This clonotype was seen repeatedly, ten times or more. V is TRBV7-9 and J is TRBJ2-3, with 7 positions matching TRBD2. The CDR3 covers 15 residues. Germline V lookup: CDR1 SEHNR, CDR2 FQNEAQ (reference sequence). With V trimmed by 1 base and J by 5 bases, 6 bases remained unmatched. DNA for the CDR3: TGTGCCAGCAGCTTAGGACTAGCAGTCCTAGATACGCAGTATTTT. Amino acid sequence: CASSLGLAVLDTQYF.

This clonotype was found a few times. The V and J genes are TRBV27 and TRBJ2-6; D not resolved. Germline loops: CDR1 MNHEY, CDR2 SMNVEV (reference sequence). Trimming stripped 5 bases from V and 0 bases from J, with 11 bases between. There are 16 residues in the CDR3. The chain's CDR3 is CASSAEARSGANVLTF. The CDR3 DNA follows: TGTGCCAGCAGTGCGGAAGCCCGCTCTGGGGCCAACGTCCTGACTTTC.

V usage is TRBV3-1 and J usage is TRBJ1-2; D call uncertain. The germline V gene encodes CDR1 LGHDT and CDR2 YNNKEL (reference sequence). This CDR3 contains 15 residues. Trimming took 0 bases from V and 7 from J, leaving 15 bases between them. The CDR3 bases are TGTGCCAGCAGCCAAGATTCAAGGGCCGAGGGTGGCTACACCTTC. It yields the protein CASSQDSRAEGGYTF.

This clonotype was seen a few times. This chain joins TRBV5-1 and TRBJ2-2; D may match TRBD1 or TRBD2 (5 bases each). V lost 0 bases, J lost 7 bases, and 10 bases lay in between. Germline lookup yields CDR1 SGHRS and CDR2 YFSETQ. This CDR3 contains 14 residues. The CDR3 sequence is CASSLAGQGGELFF. The CDR3 DNA reads TGCGCCAGCAGCTTGGCGGGGCAAGGCGGGGAGCTGTTTTTT.

This sequence joins TRBV29-1 and TRBJ1-5, with D hard to call. The CDR3 has 12 residues. The germline CDR1 and CDR2 sequences are SQVTM and ANQGSEA. Trimming left V 7 bases short and J 0 bases short, with 7 bases between. CDR3 DNA: TGCAGCGCGGGCTCTAGCAATCAGCCCCAGCATTTT. Its protein is CSAGSSNQPQHF.

This clonotype was observed a few times. The chain joins TRBV4-3 to TRBJ1-1; D remains unclear. This CDR3 comprises 15 residues. The germline CDR1 and CDR2 sequences are LGHNA and YSLEER. The V and J ends lost 0 bases and 2 bases respectively, with 10 bases between them. The CDR3 is CASSQEGRLNTEAFF. CDR3 nucleotides: TGCGCCAGCAGCCAAGAAGGACGGTTAAACACTGAAGCTTTCTTT.

This chain joins TRBV20-1 and TRBJ1-5; D unresolved. The CDR3 spans 15 residues. V gave up 6 bases and J gave up 3 bases, with 18 bases separating them. Germline CDR1 and CDR2: DFQATT and SNEGSKA (reference sequence). CDR3 protein: CSATATVRINQPQHF. CDR3 sequence (DNA): TGCAGTGCCACTGCCACCGTGAGGATCAATCAGCCCCAGCATTTT.

The rearrangement links TRBV5-1 to TRBJ1-1; D is unresolved. The germline V and J ends were trimmed by 0 bases and 5 bases, with 11 bases remaining between them. Germline V gene sequence: CDR1 SGHRS, CDR2 YFSETQ. The CDR3 consists of 14 residues. CDR3 in DNA: TGCGCCAGCAGCTTGGACCCCCCGGGGACTGAAGCTTTCTTT. This gives the protein CASSLDPPGTEAFF. Looking up the rest from reference TRBV5-1 and TRBJ1-1 gives the full variable domain: KAGVTQTPRYLIKTRGQQVTLSCSPISGHRSVSWYQQTPGQGLQFLFEYFSETQRNKGNFPGRFSGRQFSNSRSEMNVSTLELGDSALYLCASSLDPPGTEAFFGQGTRLTVV.

The gene calls are TRBV4-1 and TRBJ2-7, with 12 nucleotides matching TRBD2. V trimming: 1 base; J trimming: 0 bases; junction bases outside the gene matches: 7. CDR1 and CDR2 from the germline V gene are MGHRA and YSYEKL. The CDR3 loop spans 18 amino acids. The CDR3 DNA sequence: TGCGCCAGCAGCCAAGTACTAGCGGGGGGCCGACTCTCCTACGAGCAGTACTTC. Translating gives CASSQVLAGGRLSYEQYF.

The chain is built from TRBV4-2 and TRBJ1-2, with D possibly TRBD1 on 6 matching bases. The CDR3 spans 15 residues. From germline, CDR1 is LGHNA and CDR2 YNFKEQ. V lost 1 base and J lost 5, with 14 bases in between. The CDR3 coding sequence is TGTGCCAGCAGCCAAGGGCAGGGGAAGTTTTATGGCTACACCTTC. Protein product: CASSQGQGKFYGYTF.

This clonotype was seen at least ten times. J is TRBJ2-7 and V is TRBV20-1; D is unresolved. The V gene's germline CDR1 is DFQATT and CDR2 SNEGSKA (reference sequence). Deletions cut 6 bases from V and 2 bases from J, with 14 bases between. This CDR3 comprises 13 residues. CDR3 region: CSAVASTAYEQYF. In DNA, the CDR3 is TGCAGTGCGGTAGCTAGTACAGCCTACGAGCAGTACTTC.